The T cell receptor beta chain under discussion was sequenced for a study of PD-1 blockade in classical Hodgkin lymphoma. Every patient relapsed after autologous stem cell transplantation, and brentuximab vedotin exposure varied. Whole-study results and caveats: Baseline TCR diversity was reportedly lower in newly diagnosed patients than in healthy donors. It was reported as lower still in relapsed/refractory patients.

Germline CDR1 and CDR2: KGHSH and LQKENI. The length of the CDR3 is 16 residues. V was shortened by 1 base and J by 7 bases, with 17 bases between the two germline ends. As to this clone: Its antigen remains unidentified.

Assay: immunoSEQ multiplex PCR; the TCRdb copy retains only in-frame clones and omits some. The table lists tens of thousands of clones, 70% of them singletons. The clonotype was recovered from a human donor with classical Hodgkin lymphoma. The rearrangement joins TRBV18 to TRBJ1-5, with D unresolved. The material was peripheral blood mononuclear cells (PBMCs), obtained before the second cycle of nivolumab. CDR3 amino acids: CASSPLAGSRHQPQHF. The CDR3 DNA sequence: TGTGCCAGCTCACCACTTGCGGGGTCGCGGCACCAGCCCCAGCATTTT.